This T cell receptor beta chain was recovered during a study of CXCR3-negative and CXCR3-positive naive CD8 T cells (dated by TCRdb to the late 2010s). Context from the whole study: About 150 million TRB reads were obtained in total, roughly 1.5 +/- 0.3 million reads per library. Diversity and physicochemical repertoire analyses covered around 10 donors pooled from two independent experiments. Naive subsets from a handful of donors and memory cells from 3 donors were included in the TRBV-TRBJ cluster analysis. The investigation overall reported the following: Within the same donor, TRBV-TRBJ usage looked similar between naive CXCR3-negative and CXCR3-positive cells, but memory cells had distinct patterns. Because surface CD5, which is linked to self-reactivity in mice, was comparable between the naive subsets, TCR interaction strength was also inferred from the physicochemical properties of TRB CDR3s. Comparably high repertoire diversity was found in both naive subsets, whereas much lower repertoire diversity was found in memory CD8+ T cells. CXCR3 expression partially decreased after cryopreservation, so most assays used freshly isolated PBMCs.

Instrument used: NextSeq 550. The Human TCR Profiling Kit (MiLaboratory) was used to prepare UMI-labeled 5' RACE TRB cDNA libraries. cDNA synthesis used the entire amount of extracted RNA, and PCR amplification then used the entire amount of cDNA produced. Libraries were prepared in parallel using an identical number of PCR cycles. The published analysis was carried out like this. About 52,000 +/- 9,100 unique UMI-labeled TRB cDNA molecules per library were extracted with MIGEC and MiXCR, with at least two reads per UMI required. Each library averaged about 37,000 +/- 9,700 functional in-frame TRB CDR3 nucleotide clonotypes without stop codons. After downsampling to 5000 UMI-labeled TRB molecules per sample, diversity metrics such as normalized Shannon-Wiener and Chao1 were calculated in VDJtools. VDJtools computed clonotype-size-weighted physicochemical properties of the central five CDR3 residues: interaction energy, strength, volume and Kidera factor 4. Through TCRdb reprocessing, the reads give one entry per CDR3 protein sequence; DNA is omitted. In this record, the V and J calls reflect TCRdb's handling and not the investigators' own analysis. The sample has about 57,000 distinct CDR3 sequences on record. Around 24% of the sample belongs to the ten largest clones.

The germline V gene (reference sequence) supplies CDR1 MNHEY and CDR2 SMNVEV. The CDR3 runs 17 residues from the cysteine to the phenylalanine. The entry carries no DNA sequence. Each CD8+ T cell subset was flow-sorted in triplicate, and 250,000 to 300,000 cells per subset were placed directly into RLT lysis buffer. Using standard density gradient centrifugation, peripheral blood mononuclear cells were isolated from buffy coats. Total RNA was extracted from sorted cells using an RNeasy Mini Kit. In the case of this clonotype: No cognate antigen has been identified for it.

The specimen was memory CD8+ T cells from blood. The meaning of the sample's cell subset or site label: conventional CD8+ memory T cells (TMEM), sorted as controls. The sequence links TRBV27 to TRBJ2-1; TCRdb lists TRBD2, though no DNA is available to test this call. This receptor was identified in a human donor in good health. Some clones in this sample may be carry-over from other donors' samples. The CDR3 is CASSFPLDGADYNEQFF.